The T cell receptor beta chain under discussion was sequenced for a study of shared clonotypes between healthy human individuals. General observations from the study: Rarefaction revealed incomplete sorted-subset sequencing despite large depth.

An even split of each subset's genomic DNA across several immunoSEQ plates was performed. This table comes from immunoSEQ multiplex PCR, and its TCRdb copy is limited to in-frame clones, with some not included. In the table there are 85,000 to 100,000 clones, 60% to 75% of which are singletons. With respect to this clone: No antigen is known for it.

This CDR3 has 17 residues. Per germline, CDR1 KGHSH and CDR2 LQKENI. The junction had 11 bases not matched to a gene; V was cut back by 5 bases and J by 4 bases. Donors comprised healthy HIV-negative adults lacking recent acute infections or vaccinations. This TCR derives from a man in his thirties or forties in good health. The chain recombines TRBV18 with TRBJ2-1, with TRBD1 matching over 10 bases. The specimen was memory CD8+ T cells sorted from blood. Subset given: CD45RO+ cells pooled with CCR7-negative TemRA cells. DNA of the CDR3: TGTGCCAGCTCATTGAGGACAGGGGGGGAACTATACAATGAGCAGTTCTTC. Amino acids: CASSLRTGGELYNEQFF.